This TCR beta chain was recorded in a study of T-cell memory formation after mild COVID-19 (TCRdb year 2021). At the level of the whole study: TCR sequence clusters from the two donors were largely donor specific. Longitudinal TCRalpha and TCRbeta repertoire sequencing tracked T-cell clones expanding and contracting after mild COVID-19 in two donors. Two young, previously healthy adult volunteers, one female and one male, were included in the cohort. The paper as a whole reports these results and caveats: Contracting CD4+ clones turned up mainly in the CM and EM memory subsets, whereas EMRA was where CD8+ clones were enriched. Whether the second-wave clones peaking on day 37 were SARS-CoV-2 specific was not confirmed. Clones contracting from day 15 to 85 had balanced CD4/CD8 phenotypes, while a second wave expanding from day 15 to 37 was biased towards CD4+. Some responding clones were detected in pre-infection memory, which suggested that pre-existing cross-reactive memory T cells had joined the SARS-CoV-2 response. Only a couple of mild cases were covered by the study, and larger cohorts that include severe cases with pre-infection samples were considered necessary.

Data came from an Illumina NovaSeq 6000. TCRalpha and TCRbeta cDNA libraries were built by 5'RACE with constant-segment primers, adding sample barcodes and unique molecular identifiers. RNA was extracted from every sample with Trizol reagent. Library amplification was performed in two PCR steps, and a second sample barcode and Illumina TruSeq adapters were introduced in the second step. The libraries were sequenced on an Illumina NovaSeq using 2 x 150 bp paired-end reads. The authors processed their data as follows. Reads were demultiplexed and collapsed into UMI-guided consensus sequences with migec v1.2.7. Using mixcr v2.1.11, the UMI consensuses were aligned to TRA and TRB V and J templates and assembled into clonotypes. A clonotype was counted as expanded or contracted only when both edgeR and NoisET called the clonotype significant, with the noise models trained on biological replicates. edgeR calls used a false discovery rate-adjusted p below 0.01 and a log2 fold-change threshold of 1. As an exploratory analysis of dynamics, PCA with hierarchical clustering was applied to max-normalized trajectories of the 1000 most abundant clonotypes. The CD4 or CD8 phenotype of responding clones was assigned using the separately sequenced CD4+ and CD8+ repertoires. Using fastp trimming at Q25 and MiXCR clonotype assembly, TCRdb reanalyzed the public sequencing data and kept in-frame beta chains. Records with the same CDR3 protein are collapsed into one entry carrying the most frequent genes and DNA. None of the V and J calls come from the authors' own analysis; TCRdb made them. The sample table shows just under 150,000 distinct CDR3 sequences, and about a fifth are seen once. About 2.3% of the sample belongs to the ten largest clones.

Turning to this clonotype: Its antigen has not been determined. Per-base quality was not reported, and no clone a single base away is much larger than it.

Between the V and J ends, shortened by 5 bases and 8 bases respectively, the junction contains 9 bases. Counted from cysteine to phenylalanine, this CDR3 has 11 amino acids. Kept here is only the CDR3 DNA, which spans 33 bases and is read in frame from base 1. Ficoll-Paque density gradient centrifugation was used to isolate PBMCs. The sample consisted of PBMCs or a T cell subset sorted from them (not recorded which). The receptor was derived from an adult woman who had mild COVID-19 (a few samples of this study predate the infection). The sample titles of this study are shuffled in the database, so cell type and time point are left out; the donor was told from shared clones. The sequence links TRBV12-3 or TRBV12-4 to TRBJ1-1; the D gene is possibly TRBD1, with 5 bases matching. At the DNA level, the sequence is TGTGCCAGCAGTACGTGGGGGGAAGCTTTCTTT. It encodes CASSTWGEAFF.